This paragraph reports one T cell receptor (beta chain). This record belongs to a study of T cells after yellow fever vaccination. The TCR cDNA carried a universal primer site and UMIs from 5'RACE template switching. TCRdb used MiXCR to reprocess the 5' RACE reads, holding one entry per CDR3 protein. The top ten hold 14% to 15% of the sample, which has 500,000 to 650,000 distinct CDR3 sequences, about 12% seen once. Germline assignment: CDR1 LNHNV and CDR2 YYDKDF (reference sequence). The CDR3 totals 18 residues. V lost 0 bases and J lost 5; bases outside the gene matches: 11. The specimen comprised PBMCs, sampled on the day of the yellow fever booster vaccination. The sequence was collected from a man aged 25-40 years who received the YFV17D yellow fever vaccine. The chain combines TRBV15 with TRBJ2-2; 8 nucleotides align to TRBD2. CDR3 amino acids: CATSREPGGALDTGELFF. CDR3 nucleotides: TGTGCCACCAGCAGAGAACCGGGGGGGGCGCTTGATACCGGGGAGCTGTTTTTT. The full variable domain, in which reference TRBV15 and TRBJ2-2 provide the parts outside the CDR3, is DAMVIQNPRYQVTQFGKPVTLSCSQTLNHNVMYWYQQKSSQAPKLLFHYYDKDFNNEADTPDNFQSRRPNTSFCFLDIRSPGLGDTAMYLCATSREPGGALDTGELFFGEGSRLTVL.